This entry is about one TCR beta chain. Random hexamers were used to reverse transcribe about 0.5 to 1 ug of RNA. The TCR beta CDR3 was amplified by immunoSEQ multiplex PCR across 54 Vbeta, 13 Jbeta. TCRdb re-analysed the immunoSEQ multiplex PCR reads in MiXCR, keeping a single row per CDR3 protein. The sample includes 95,000 to 150,000 distinct CDR3 sequences, roughly 94% of them seen just once. Recently defined diagnostic criteria for definite or probable disease were fulfilled by Susac syndrome patients. The V gene lost 4 bases and the J gene lost 0 bases, with 4 bases spanning the gap. The germline gives CDR1 LNHDA, CDR2 SQIVND (reference sequence). This CDR3 region has 12 residues. The entry originates in a study of CD8 T cells in Susac syndrome.

The chain joins TRBV19 to TRBJ2-7; D gene ambiguous. This receptor was obtained from a human donor with Susac syndrome. The sequenced sample was CD8+ T cells from PBMCs. The CDR3 nucleotides read TGTGCCAGTAGTACGGCCTCCTACGAGCAGTACTTC. Amino acids: CASSTASYEQYF.